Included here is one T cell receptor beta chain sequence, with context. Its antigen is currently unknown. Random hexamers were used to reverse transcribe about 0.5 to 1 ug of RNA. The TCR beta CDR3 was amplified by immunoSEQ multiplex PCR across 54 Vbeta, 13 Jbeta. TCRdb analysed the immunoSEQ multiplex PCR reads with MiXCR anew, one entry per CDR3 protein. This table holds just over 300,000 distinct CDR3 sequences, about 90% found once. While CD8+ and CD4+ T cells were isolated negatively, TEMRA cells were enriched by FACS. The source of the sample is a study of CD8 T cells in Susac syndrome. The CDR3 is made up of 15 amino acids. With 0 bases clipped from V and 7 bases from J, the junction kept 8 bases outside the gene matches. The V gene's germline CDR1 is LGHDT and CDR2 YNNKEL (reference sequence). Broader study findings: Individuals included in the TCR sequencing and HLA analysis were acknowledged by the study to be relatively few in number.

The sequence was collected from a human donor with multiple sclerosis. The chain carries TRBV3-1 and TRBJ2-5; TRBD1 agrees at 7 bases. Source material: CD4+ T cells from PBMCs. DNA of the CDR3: TGTGCCAGCAGCCAAGATCGGGACAGAATAGCGACCCAGTACTTC. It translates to CASSQDRDRIATQYF.